These 8 T cell receptor beta chains came from one sample sequenced in a study of shared clonotypes between healthy human individuals. CD8 cells regarded as naive lacked CD45RO, were positively chosen for CCR7, and omitted terminally differentiated effector memory CD45RA+ cells. Repertoires were generated with immunoSEQ multiplex PCR, while TCRdb's copy carries only in-frame clones and drops some. In the table there are roughly 850,000 clones, about 96% of which are singletons. Material: naive CD8+ T cells sorted from blood. The receptors were sampled from a man aged 25-40 years in good health.

The gene calls are TRBV29-1 and TRBJ2-5; TRBD1 is a possible D gene (5 bases). Trimming stripped 0 bases from V and 7 bases from J, with 9 bases between. The CDR3 runs 12 residues. From germline, CDR1 is SQVTM and CDR2 ANQGSEA. As DNA, the CDR3 is TGCAGCGTTGAAGATCAAGGGGTGACCCAGTACTTC. Its protein product is CSVEDQGVTQYF.

The V call is TRBV19, the J call TRBJ2-2; D remains unclear. Germline V lookup: CDR1 LNHDA, CDR2 SQIVND (reference sequence). The V end lost 4 bases, the J end lost 0 bases, and 18 bases lay between the germline ends. The CDR3 is made up of 18 amino acids. The CDR3 protein is CASSSPLGELTNTGELFF. CDR3 nucleotides: TGTGCCAGTAGTAGTCCCCTTGGAGAGCTCACGAACACCGGGGAGCTGTTTTTT.

V gene TRBV11-2 combines with J gene TRBJ2-1, with TRBD1 as a possible D gene (5 bases). Trimming pared 3 bases from V and 7 bases from J, leaving 16 bases between. This CDR3 has 15 amino acids. The germline V gene encodes CDR1 SGHAT and CDR2 FQNNGV. CDR3 residues: CASSFGQGSLNEQFF. The CDR3 DNA sequence: TGTGCCAGCAGCTTTGGGCAGGGAAGCCTTAATGAGCAGTTCTTC.

The V and J genes are TRBV7-9 and TRBJ2-2, with unresolved D. The germline V gene encodes CDR1 SEHNR and CDR2 FQNEAQ (reference sequence). The CDR3 is made up of 14 amino acids. V gave up 5 bases and J gave up 4 bases, with 11 bases separating them. The CDR3 spells CASSPTSTTGELFF. CDR3 DNA: TGTGCCAGCAGCCCGACTTCCACCACCGGGGAGCTGTTTTTT.

The J gene is TRBJ2-1, the V gene TRBV15; tentative D call: TRBD2 (6 bases). CDR3 length: 16 residues. Trimming shortened V by 1 base and J by 2 bases, and 12 bases separated the two germline ends. Per the germline V gene, CDR1 is LNHNV and CDR2 is YYDKDF (reference sequence). CDR3 bases: TGTGCCACCAGCAGAGGAGAGGGAGGCGCCTACAATGAGCAGTTCTTC. Translated, it gives CATSRGEGGAYNEQFF. Variable domain in full (rest from reference TRBV15 and TRBJ2-1): DAMVIQNPRYQVTQFGKPVTLSCSQTLNHNVMYWYQQKSSQAPKLLFHYYDKDFNNEADTPDNFQSRRPNTSFCFLDIRSPGLGDTAMYLCATSRGEGGAYNEQFFGPGTRLTVL.

The chain uses TRBV9 and TRBJ1-3, with D perhaps matching TRBD1 (5 bases). V lost 3 bases and J lost 1, with 8 bases in between. The CDR3 is made up of 14 amino acids. Germline V gives CDR1 SGDLS, CDR2 YYNGEE. DNA of the CDR3: TGTGCCAGCAGCGCCGCAGGGTCTGGAAACACCATATATTTT. Translation: CASSAAGSGNTIYF. Full variable domain (outside the CDR3, taken from reference TRBV9 and TRBJ1-3): DSGVTQTPKHLITATGQRVTLRCSPRSGDLSVYWYQQSLDQGLQFLIQYYNGEERAKGNILERFSAQQFPDLHSELNLSSLELGDSALYFCASSAAGSGNTIYFGEGSWLTVV.

CDR3 nucleotides: TGTGCCAGCAGGGGACCGGTCTATGGCTACACCTTC. Translating gives CASRGPVYGYTF. V and J are TRBV6-5 and TRBJ1-2; maybe TRBD1 (5 bases). CDR1 and CDR2 from the germline V gene are MNHEY and SVGAGI. There are 12 residues in the CDR3. Trimming left V 6 bases short and J 4 bases short, with 9 bases between.

In this sample, this clone turned up a few times. The V gene is TRBV29-1, the J gene TRBJ1-3; D remains unclear. The V end was cut by 0 bases, the J end by 1 base, with 1 base between. The CDR3 has 12 residues. CDR1 is SQVTM, CDR2 ANQGSEA, per germline. The CDR3, as DNA: TGCAGCGTTGAAGAGTCTGGAAACACCATATATTTT. This encodes CSVEESGNTIYF. Together with reference TRBV29-1 and TRBJ1-3, the CDR3 gives the full variable domain: SAVISQKPSRDICQRGTSLTIQCQVDSQVTMMFWYRQQPGQSLTLIATANQGSEATYESGFVIDKFPISRPNLTFSTLTVSNMSPEDSSIYLCSVEESGNTIYFGEGSWLTVV.